The subject of this entry is one T cell receptor (beta chain). Its antigen is still unknown. The data were produced by immunoSEQ multiplex PCR, yet TCRdb's version contains in-frame clones alone and is incomplete. The table includes approximately 140,000 clones, more than 85% detected once. This entry is derived from a study of T cell responses to AZD1222 COVID-19 vaccine. Findings and caveats of the study: Seropositive at baseline were only a handful of AZD1222 recipients.

J gave up 3 bases and V 6 bases, and 6 bases lay outside the gene matches. This CDR3 spans 14 amino acids. In germline, CDR1 is MNHEY, CDR2 SMNVEV (reference sequence). The sequence was obtained from an adult who received the AZD1222 COVID-19 vaccine. The chain uses TRBV27 and TRBJ1-1; TRBD1 matches at 8 bases. Sequenced here: peripheral blood, sampled 28 days after the second AZD1222 dose. The CDR3 here is CASSYGQGHTEAFF. The CDR3 coding sequence is TGTGCCAGCAGCTACGGACAGGGCCACACTGAAGCTTTCTTT.